Listed here are 6 T cell receptor beta chains from one sample, sequenced in a study of cytomegalovirus exposure and HLA in healthy donors. The PCR employed 60 Vbeta primers together with 13 Jbeta primers. Clones were sequenced by immunoSEQ multiplex PCR, and TCRdb holds only the in-frame ones, with some missing. The table shows fewer than 150,000 clones, with 73% occurring only once. The sequenced sample was PBMCs. These receptors came from a human donor in good health.

CDR3 in amino acids: CASSLVGTEPRYGYTF. Written as DNA, the CDR3 is TGTGCCAGCAGCTTGGTAGGAACCGAACCGAGGTATGGCTACACCTTC. The chain recombines TRBV5-4 with TRBJ1-2; D remains ambiguous. The CDR3 runs 16 residues. Trimming left V 0 bases short and J 5 bases short, with 17 bases between. CDR1 is SGHNT, CDR2 YYREEE, per germline (reference sequence). Full variable domain (outside the CDR3, taken from reference TRBV5-4 and TRBJ1-2): ETGVTQSPTHLIKTRGQQVTLRCSSQSGHNTVSWYQQALGQGPQFIFQYYREEENGRGNFPPRFSGLQFPNYSSELNVNALELDDSALYLCASSLVGTEPRYGYTFGSGTRLTVV.

The chain has TRBV6-5 and TRBJ2-2; D perhaps matches TRBD2 (5 bases). This CDR3 has 13 residues. The V gene lost 2 bases and the J gene lost 7 bases, with 8 bases spanning the gap. Germline V gene data show CDR1 as MNHEY and CDR2 as SVGAGI. The CDR3 loop is CASSYASSGELFF. The CDR3, as DNA: TGTGCCAGCAGTTACGCTAGCAGCGGGGAGCTGTTTTTT.

The chain employs TRBV4-1 and TRBJ2-6; 7 nucleotides align to TRBD2. The CDR3 covers 17 residues. Germline loops: CDR1 MGHRA, CDR2 YSYEKL. Trimming took 2 bases from V and 2 from J; bases not matched to a gene: 6. The CDR3 protein is CASSQPKGGAGANVLTF. CDR3 sequence (DNA): TGCGCCAGCAGCCAACCCAAGGGAGGGGCTGGGGCCAACGTCCTGACTTTC.

The rearrangement links TRBV7-2 to TRBJ1-4; 9 positions match TRBD1. From germline, CDR1 is SGHTA and CDR2 FQGNSA. V was pared by 6 bases and J by 6 bases, with 5 bases of the junction left unmatched. The CDR3 is 14 residues long. The CDR3 is CASSLDRGDEKLFF. For the CDR3, the DNA is TGTGCCAGCAGTCTGGACAGGGGCGATGAAAAACTGTTTTTT. Full variable domain (outside the CDR3, taken from reference TRBV7-2 and TRBJ1-4): GAGVSQSPSNKVTEKGKDVELRCDPISGHTALYWYRQSLGQGLEFLIYFQGNSAPDKSGLPSDRFSAERTGGSVSTLTIQRTQQEDSAVYLCASSLDRGDEKLFFGSGTQLSVL.

This clone was observed a handful of times. This sequence joins TRBV30 and TRBJ2-7; 8 bases align to TRBD1. The CDR3 has 12 residues. Germline CDR1 is GTSNPN and CDR2 is SVGIG (reference sequence). J was trimmed by 6 bases and V by 2 bases; bases with no gene match: 3. In DNA form, the CDR3 reads TGTGCCTGGAGTCGGACAGGGACCGAGCAGTACTTC. Its translation is CAWSRTGTEQYF.

V gene TRBV6-1 combines with J gene TRBJ1-1, with D hard to call. Germline-derived CDR1 and CDR2 are MNHNS and SASEGT. Trimming shortened V by 5 bases and J by 4 bases, and 8 bases separated the two germline ends. The CDR3 spans 12 residues. In DNA, the CDR3 is TGTGCCAGCAGTCACGGGAGCACTGAAGCTTTCTTT. Translation: CASSHGSTEAFF.